This T cell receptor beta chain was captured by sequencing in a study of identical twins. CDR1 is MGHRA and CDR2 is YSYEKL in the germline V gene. CDR3 size: 15 residues. Trimming took 0 bases from V and 4 from J, leaving 12 bases between them. TCRdb reprocessed the 5' RACE reads via MiXCR and lists one record per CDR3 protein. The data contain under 250,000 distinct CDR3 sequences, approximately 6.8% of them seen just once; the ten biggest clones take up about 5.8%. This clonotype was recorded at least ten times. In addition, the sample was reused for a study of yellow fever vaccine responses in identical twins.

What was sequenced was CD8+ T cells sorted from blood. This sequence joins TRBV4-1 and TRBJ2-5; D is unresolved. This TCR derives from a woman aged 18-35 years in good health. CDR3 bases: TGCGCCAGCAGCCAAGAGGCTAGGTCTTCAGAGACCCAGTACTTC. Translation gives CASSQEARSSETQYF.